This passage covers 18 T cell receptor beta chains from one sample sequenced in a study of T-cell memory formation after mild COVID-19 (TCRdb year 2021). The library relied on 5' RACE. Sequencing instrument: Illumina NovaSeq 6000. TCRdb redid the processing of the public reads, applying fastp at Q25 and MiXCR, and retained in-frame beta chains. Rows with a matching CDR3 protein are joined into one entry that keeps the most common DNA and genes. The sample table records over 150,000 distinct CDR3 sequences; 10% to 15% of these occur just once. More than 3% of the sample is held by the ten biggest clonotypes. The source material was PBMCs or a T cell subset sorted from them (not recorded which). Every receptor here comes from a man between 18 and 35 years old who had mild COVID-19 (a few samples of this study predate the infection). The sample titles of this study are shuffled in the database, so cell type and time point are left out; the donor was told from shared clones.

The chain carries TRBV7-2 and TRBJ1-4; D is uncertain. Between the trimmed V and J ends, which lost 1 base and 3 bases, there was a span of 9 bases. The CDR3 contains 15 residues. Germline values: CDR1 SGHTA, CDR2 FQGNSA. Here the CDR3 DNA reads TGTGCCAGCAGCTTAGGAGGCCGTTCTAATGAAAAACTGTTTTTT. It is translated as CASSLGGRSNEKLFF.

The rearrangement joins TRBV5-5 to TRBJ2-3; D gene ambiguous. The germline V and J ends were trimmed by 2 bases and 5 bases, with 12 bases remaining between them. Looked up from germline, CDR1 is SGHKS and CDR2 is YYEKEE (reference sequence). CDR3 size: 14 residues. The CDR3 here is CASSLIAPEDTQYF. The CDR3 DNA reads TGTGCCAGCAGCTTAATCGCTCCGGAAGATACGCAGTATTTT. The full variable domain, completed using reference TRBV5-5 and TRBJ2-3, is DAGVTQSPTHLIKTRGQQVTLRCSPISGHKSVSWYQQVLGQGPQFIFQYYEKEERGRGNFPDRFSARQFPNYSSELNVNALLLGDSALYLCASSLIAPEDTQYFGPGTRLTVL.

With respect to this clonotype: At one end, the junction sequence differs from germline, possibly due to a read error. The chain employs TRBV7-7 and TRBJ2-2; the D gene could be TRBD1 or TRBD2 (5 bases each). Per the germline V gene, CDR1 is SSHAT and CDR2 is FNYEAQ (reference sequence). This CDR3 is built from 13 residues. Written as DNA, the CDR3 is TGTGCTAGCAGCCAAGGGACGCCCGGGGAGCTGTTTTTT. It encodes CASSQGTPGELFF.

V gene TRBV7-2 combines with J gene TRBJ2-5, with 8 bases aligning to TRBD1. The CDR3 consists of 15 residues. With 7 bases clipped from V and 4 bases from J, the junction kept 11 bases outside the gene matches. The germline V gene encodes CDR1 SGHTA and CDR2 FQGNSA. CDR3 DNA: TGTGCCAGCACCATTGGGGGACAGGCAAGAGAGACCCAGTACTTC. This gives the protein CASTIGGQARETQYF.

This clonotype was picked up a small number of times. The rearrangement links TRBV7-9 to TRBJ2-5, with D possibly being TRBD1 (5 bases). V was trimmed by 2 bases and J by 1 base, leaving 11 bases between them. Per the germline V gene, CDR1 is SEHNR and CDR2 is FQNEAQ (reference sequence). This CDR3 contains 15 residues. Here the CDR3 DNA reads TGTGCCAGCAGCTTAAGCGCCAGGGCCCAAGAGACCCAGTACTTC. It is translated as CASSLSARAQETQYF.

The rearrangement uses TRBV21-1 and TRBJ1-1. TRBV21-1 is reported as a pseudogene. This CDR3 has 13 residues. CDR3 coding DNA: TGTGCCAGCAGCATCGGATGGGTCACTGAAGCTTTCTTT. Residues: CASSIGWVTEAFF.

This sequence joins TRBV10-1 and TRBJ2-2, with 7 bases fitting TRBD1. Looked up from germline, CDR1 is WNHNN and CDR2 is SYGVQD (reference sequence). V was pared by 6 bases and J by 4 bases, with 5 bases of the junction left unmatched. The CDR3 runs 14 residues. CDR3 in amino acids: CASSPGQITGELFF. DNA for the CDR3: TGCGCCAGCAGCCCGGGACAGATCACCGGGGAGCTGTTTTTT.

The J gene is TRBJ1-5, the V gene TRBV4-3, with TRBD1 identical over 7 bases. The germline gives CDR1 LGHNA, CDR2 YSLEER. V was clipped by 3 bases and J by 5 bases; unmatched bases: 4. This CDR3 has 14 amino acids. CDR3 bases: TGCGCCAGCAGCCAGATAGGGGGCGATCAGCCCCAGCATTTT. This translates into CASSQIGGDQPQHF.

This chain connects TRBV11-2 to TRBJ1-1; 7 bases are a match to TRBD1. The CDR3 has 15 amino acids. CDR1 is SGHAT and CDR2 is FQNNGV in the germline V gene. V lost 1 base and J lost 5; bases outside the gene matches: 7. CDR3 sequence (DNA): TGTGCCAGCAGCTTAGTAAAGGGGGCGCGAACTGAAGCTTTCTTT. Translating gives CASSLVKGARTEAFF.

The CDR3 protein is CAISGSFGRGSGYTF. The CDR3 bases are TGTGCCATCAGTGGGTCCTTCGGGCGGGGCTCTGGCTACACCTTC. This chain connects TRBV10-3 to TRBJ1-2, with D possibly matching TRBD1 (5 bases). V lost 4 bases and J lost 7, with 19 bases in between. The germline V gene has CDR1 ENHRY and CDR2 SYGVKD. This CDR3 spans 15 amino acids.

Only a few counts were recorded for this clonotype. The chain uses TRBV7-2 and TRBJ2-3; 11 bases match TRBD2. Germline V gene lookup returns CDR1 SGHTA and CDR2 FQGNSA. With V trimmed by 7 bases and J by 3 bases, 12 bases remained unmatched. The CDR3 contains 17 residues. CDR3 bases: TGTGCCAGCACCCTCCTTGGTACTAGCGGGGGTACAGATACGCAGTATTTT. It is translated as CASTLLGTSGGTDTQYF. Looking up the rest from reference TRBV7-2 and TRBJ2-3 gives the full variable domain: GAGVSQSPSNKVTEKGKDVELRCDPISGHTALYWYRQSLGQGLEFLIYFQGNSAPDKSGLPSDRFSAERTGGSVSTLTIQRTQQEDSAVYLCASTLLGTSGGTDTQYFGPGTRLTVL.

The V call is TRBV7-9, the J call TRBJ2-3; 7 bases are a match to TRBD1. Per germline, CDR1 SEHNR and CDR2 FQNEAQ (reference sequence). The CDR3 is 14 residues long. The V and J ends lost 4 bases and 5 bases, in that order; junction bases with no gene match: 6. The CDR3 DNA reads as TGTGCCAGCAGCTGGGACAGTGCCCGAGATACGCAGTATTTT. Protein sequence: CASSWDSARDTQYF.

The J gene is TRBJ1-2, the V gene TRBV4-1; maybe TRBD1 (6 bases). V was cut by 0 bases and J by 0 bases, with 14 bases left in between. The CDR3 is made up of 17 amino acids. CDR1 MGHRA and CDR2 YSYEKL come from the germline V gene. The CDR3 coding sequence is TGCGCCAGCAGCCAAGATAGCGGACAGCACACTAACTATGGCTACACCTTC. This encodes CASSQDSGQHTNYGYTF.

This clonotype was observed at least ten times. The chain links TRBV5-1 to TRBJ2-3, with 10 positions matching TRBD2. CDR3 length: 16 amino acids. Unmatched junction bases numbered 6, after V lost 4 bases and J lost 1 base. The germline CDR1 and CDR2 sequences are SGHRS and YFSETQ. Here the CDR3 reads CASSPSTSGGTDTQYF. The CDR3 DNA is TGCGCCAGCAGCCCCTCAACTAGCGGGGGCACAGATACGCAGTATTTT. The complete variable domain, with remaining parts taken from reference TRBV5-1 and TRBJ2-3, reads KAGVTQTPRYLIKTRGQQVTLSCSPISGHRSVSWYQQTPGQGLQFLFEYFSETQRNKGNFPGRFSGRQFSNSRSEMNVSTLELGDSALYLCASSPSTSGGTDTQYFGPGTRLTVL.

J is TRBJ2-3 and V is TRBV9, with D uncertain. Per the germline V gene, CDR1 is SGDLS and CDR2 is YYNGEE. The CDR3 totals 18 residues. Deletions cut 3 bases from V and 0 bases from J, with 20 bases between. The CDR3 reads CASSATHHLPPSTDTQYF. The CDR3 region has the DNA TGTGCCAGCAGCGCTACCCACCACCTCCCCCCTAGCACAGATACGCAGTATTTT.

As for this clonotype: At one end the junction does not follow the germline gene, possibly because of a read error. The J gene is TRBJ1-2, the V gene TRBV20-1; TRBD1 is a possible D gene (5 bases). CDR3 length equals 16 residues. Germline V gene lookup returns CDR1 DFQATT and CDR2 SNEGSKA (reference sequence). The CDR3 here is CSARNRILSANYGYTF. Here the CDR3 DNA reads TGCAGTGCTAGAAACAGGATCCTCTCTGCTAATTATGGCTACACCTTC.

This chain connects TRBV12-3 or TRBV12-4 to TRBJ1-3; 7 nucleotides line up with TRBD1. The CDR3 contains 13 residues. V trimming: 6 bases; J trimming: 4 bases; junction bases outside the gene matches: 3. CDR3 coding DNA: TGTGCCAGCAGCAGGGGGGAAGGAAACACCATATATTTT. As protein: CASSRGEGNTIYF.

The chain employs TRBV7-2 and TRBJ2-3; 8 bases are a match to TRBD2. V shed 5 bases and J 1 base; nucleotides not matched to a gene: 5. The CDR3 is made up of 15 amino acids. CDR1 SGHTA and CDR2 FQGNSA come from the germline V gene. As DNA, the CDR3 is TGTGCCAGCAGCACGCCGACTAGCGGCACAGATACGCAGTATTTT. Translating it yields CASSTPTSGTDTQYF.